Included here is one T cell receptor (beta chain) sequence, with context. Sequencing involved patients with CD8+CD57+ cell expansion previously shown by flow cytometry. Every patient was diagnosed with severe acquired aplastic anemia. Prior therapy had not been administered to any patient at the time of blood sampling. The V gene's germline CDR1 is SGHTS and CDR2 YDEGEE. This CDR3 spans 13 amino acids. The ends were cut back, 7 bases at V and 4 bases at J, with 14 bases in the middle. This entry is derived from a study of CD8+CD57+ T cells in acquired aplastic anemia. Study summary: Each DNA sample taken from sorted CD4+ and CD8+ cells came to about 3.2 ug on average.

TCR beta VDJ and CDR3 were profiled, and genomic DNA was the template. TCRdb re-called the reads through MiXCR, storing one row per CDR3 protein. The table includes more than 150,000 distinct CDR3 sequences, approximately 48% detected once. The material sequenced was sorted CD4+, CD8+, or CD8+CD57+ T cells (not recorded which) from PBMCs. The origin of this receptor is a human donor with aplastic anemia. The V call is TRBV5-8, the J call TRBJ1-2; no reliable D call. CDR3 in amino acids: CASRPLAAYGYTF. CDR3 sequence (DNA): TGTGCCAGCCGGCCCCTGGCGGCCTATGGCTACACCTTC.